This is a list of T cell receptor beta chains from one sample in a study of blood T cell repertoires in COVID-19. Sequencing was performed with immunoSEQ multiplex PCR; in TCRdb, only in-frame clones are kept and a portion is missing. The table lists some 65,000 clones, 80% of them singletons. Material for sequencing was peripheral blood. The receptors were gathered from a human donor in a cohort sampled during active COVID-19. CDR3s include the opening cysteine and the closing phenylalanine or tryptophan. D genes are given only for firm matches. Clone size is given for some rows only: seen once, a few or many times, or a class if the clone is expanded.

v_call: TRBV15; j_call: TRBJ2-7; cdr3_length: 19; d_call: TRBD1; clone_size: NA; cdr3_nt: TGTGCCACCAGCAGAGACTTGGGACAGGGCGCCCTAAGGCACAACGAGCAGTACTTC; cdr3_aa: CATSRDLGQGALRHNEQYF
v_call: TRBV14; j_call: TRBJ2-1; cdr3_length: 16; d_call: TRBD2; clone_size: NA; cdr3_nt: TGTGCCAGCAGCCAAGATCGCCTAGCGGTATACAATGAGCAGTTCTTC; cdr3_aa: CASSQDRLAVYNEQFF
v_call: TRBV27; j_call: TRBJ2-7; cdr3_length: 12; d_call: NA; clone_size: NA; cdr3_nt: TGTGCCAGTGGTTTGGCCTCCTACGAGCAGTACTTC; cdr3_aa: CASGLASYEQYF
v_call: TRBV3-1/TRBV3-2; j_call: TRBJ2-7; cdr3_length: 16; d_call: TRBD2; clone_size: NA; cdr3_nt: TGTGCCAGCAGCCAAGTGCGACTAGCGGGGCCCTACGAGCAGTACTTC; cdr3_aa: CASSQVRLAGPYEQYF
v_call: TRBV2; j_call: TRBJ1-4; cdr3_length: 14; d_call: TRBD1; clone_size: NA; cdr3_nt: TGTGCCAGCAGTGATAGGGGGCGCGGTGAAAAACTGTTTTTT; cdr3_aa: CASSDRGRGEKLFF
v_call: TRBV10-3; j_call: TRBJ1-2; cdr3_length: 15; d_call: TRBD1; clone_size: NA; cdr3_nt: TGTGCCATCAGCCACGACTGGCAGGGGGCGGGTGGCTACACCTTC; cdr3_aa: CAISHDWQGAGGYTF
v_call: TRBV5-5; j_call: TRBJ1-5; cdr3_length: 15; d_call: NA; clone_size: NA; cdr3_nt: TGTGCCAGCAGCTTGGTTGTGGCTAGCAATCAGCCCCAGCATTTT; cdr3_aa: CASSLVVASNQPQHF
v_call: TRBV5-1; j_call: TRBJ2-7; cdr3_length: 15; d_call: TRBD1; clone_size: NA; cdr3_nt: TGCGCCAGCAGCTTGGGACAGGGGGAAAGAAACGAGCAGTACTTC; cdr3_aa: CASSLGQGERNEQYF
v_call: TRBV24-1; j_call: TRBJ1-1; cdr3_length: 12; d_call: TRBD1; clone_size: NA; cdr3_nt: TGTGCCACCAGTGGGTACACAGGGGTAGCTTTCTTT; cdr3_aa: CATSGYTGVAFF
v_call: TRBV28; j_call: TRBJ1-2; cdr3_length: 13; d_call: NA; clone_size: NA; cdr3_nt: TGTGCCAGCAGCTTTGGGCCATACTATGGCTACACCTTC; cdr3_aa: CASSFGPYYGYTF
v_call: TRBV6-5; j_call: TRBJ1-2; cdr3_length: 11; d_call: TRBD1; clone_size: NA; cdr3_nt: TGTGCCAGCAGAAGGACAGGGGGCTACACCTTC; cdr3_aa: CASRRTGGYTF
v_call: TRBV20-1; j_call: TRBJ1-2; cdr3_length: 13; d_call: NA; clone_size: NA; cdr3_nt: TGCAGTGCTAGTTCCAGAATTAACTATGGCTACACCTTC; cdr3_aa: CSASSRINYGYTF
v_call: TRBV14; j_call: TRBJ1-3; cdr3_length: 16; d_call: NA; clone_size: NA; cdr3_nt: TGTGCCAGCAGCCAGCTCTACGCCTTCACTGGAAACACCATATATTTT; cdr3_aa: CASSQLYAFTGNTIYF
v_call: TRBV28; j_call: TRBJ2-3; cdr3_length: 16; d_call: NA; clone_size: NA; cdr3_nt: TGTGCCAGCAGTTTATCCCTGGCGCGGGCGACAGATACGCAGTATTTT; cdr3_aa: CASSLSLARATDTQYF
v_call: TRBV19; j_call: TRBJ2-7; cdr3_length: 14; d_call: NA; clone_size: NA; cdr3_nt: TGTGCCAGTAGTATAGTAGGGCAGACTACCGAGCAGTACTTC; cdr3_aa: CASSIVGQTTEQYF
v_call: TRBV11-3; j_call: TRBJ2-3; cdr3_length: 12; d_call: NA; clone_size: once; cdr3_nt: TGTGCCAGCAGCTTACGTACAGATACGCAGTATTTT; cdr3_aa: CASSLRTDTQYF
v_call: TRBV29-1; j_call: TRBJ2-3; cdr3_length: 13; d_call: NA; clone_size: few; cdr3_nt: TGCAGCGTTGAAATGGGCAGCACAGATACGCAGTATTTT; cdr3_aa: CSVEMGSTDTQYF
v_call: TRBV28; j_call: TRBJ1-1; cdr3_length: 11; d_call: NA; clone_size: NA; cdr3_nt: TGTGCCAGCACTATGAACACTGAAGCTTTCTTT; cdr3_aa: CASTMNTEAFF
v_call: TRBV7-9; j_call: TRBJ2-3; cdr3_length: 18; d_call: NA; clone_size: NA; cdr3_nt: TGTGCCAGCAGCCGTAGTTTGGTTCAGGGAGGAAGCACAGATACGCAGTATTTT; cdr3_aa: CASSRSLVQGGSTDTQYF
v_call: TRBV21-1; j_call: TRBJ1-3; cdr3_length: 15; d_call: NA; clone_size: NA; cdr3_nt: TGTGCCAACCTCCCCCACAGGGCTTTCGGAAACACCATATATTTT; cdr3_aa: CANLPHRAFGNTIYF
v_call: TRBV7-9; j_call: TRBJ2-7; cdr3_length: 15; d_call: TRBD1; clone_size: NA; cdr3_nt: TGTGCCAGCAGCTTAGAAGGACAGGGACCCTACGAGCAGTACTTC; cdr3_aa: CASSLEGQGPYEQYF
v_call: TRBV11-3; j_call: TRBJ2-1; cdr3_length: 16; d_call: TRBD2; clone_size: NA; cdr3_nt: TGTGCCAGCAGCCCGGGGGGTGGGGGCTCCTACAATGAGCAGTTCTTC; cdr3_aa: CASSPGGGGSYNEQFF
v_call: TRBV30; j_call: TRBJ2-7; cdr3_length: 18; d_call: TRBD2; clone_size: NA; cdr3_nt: TGTGCCTGGACCCCGGGGGGGAGGACTAGCGGGAGATCCTACGAGCAGTACTTC; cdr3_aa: CAWTPGGRTSGRSYEQYF
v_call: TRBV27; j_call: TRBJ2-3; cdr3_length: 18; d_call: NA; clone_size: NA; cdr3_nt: TGTGCCAGCAGTTTATCAGTCCGGGCGGGACCCGCCTCTGATACGCAGTATTTT; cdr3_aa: CASSLSVRAGPASDTQYF
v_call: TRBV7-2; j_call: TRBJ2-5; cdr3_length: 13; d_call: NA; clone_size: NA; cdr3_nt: TGTGCCAGCAGCTTAGGAACTAAAGAGACCCAGTACTTC; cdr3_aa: CASSLGTKETQYF
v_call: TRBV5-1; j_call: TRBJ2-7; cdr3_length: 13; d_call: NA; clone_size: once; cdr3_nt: TGCGCCAGCAGCCAAGAGCAGGGCTACGAGCAGTACTTC; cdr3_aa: CASSQEQGYEQYF
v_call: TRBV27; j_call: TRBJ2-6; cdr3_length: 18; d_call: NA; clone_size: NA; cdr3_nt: TGTGCCAGCAGTGATGCCCTATGGACATCGGCTGGGGCCAACGTCCTGACTTTC; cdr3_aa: CASSDALWTSAGANVLTF